This TCR beta chain was identified during a study of blood T cells in healthy people across ages. Germline V gene data show CDR1 as KGHDR and CDR2 as SFDVKD. V lost 3 bases, J lost 5 bases, and 13 bases lay in between. There are 15 residues in the CDR3. A J-beta primer mix and a sample-barcoded 5' primer were used in a second PCR of roughly 6 to 11 cycles. TCRdb used MiXCR to reprocess the 5' RACE reads, holding one entry per CDR3 protein. Of 850,000 to 1,000,000 distinct CDR3 sequences in the sample, around 49% are singletons; the top ten hold roughly 13%. The origin of this receptor is a man younger than 45 in good health. The chain links TRBV24-1 to TRBJ2-1; the D gene could be TRBD1 or TRBD2 (6 bases each). Material: blood. The chain's CDR3 is CATSDPRGLDNEQFF. The CDR3 DNA sequence: TGTGCCACCAGTGATCCACGGGGGCTTGACAATGAGCAGTTCTTC.